This entry concerns a single T cell receptor beta chain. Its cognate antigen is unknown. The PCR used 60 Vbeta and 13 Jbeta primers. TCRdb's copy holds only in-frame clones and misses some; the assay was immunoSEQ multiplex PCR. Here the sample spans 80,000 or so clones, under 70% being singletons. This sample is drawn from a study of cytomegalovirus exposure and HLA in healthy donors. Points from the study as a whole: Per published accounts, TCR beta sequences correctly predicted the HLA-A and HLA-B alleles of most subjects. Highest at DRB1 and lowest at HLA-C, TCR association rates differed among HLA loci in a later analysis.

Specimen: PBMCs. The origin of this receptor is a woman between 50 and 59 years old in good health and CMV-seropositive.

The CDR3 DNA follows: TGTGCCAGCAGTGAAGCGACGTCCGGGACAGGAACAGAAGATACGCAGTATTTT. This sequence encodes CASSEATSGTGTEDTQYF. The J gene is TRBJ2-3, the V gene TRBV6-1; TRBD1 agrees at 8 bases. Germline CDR1 and CDR2: MNHNS and SASEGT. Trimming cost V 0 bases and J 5 bases; bases outside gene matches: 13. The CDR3 consists of 18 residues.